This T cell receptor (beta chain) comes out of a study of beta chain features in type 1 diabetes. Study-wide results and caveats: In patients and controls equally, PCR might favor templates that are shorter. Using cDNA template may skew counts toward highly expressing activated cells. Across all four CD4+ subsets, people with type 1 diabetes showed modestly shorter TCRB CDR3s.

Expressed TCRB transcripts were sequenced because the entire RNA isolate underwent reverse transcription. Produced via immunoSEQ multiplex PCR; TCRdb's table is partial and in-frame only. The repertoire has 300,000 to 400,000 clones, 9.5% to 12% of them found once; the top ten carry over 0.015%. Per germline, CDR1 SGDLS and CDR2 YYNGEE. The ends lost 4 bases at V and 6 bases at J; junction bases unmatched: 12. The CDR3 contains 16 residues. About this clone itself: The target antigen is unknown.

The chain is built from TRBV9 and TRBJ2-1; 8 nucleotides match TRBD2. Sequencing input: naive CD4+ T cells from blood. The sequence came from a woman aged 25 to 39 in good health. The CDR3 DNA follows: TGTGCCAGCAGCTTTCGGGGGGGGGACGGATCCAATGAGCAGTTCTTC. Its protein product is CASSFRGGDGSNEQFF.